One sample yielded the 26 T cell receptor beta chains listed below, sequenced in a study of control samples from healthy donors and cancer patients. Clones were read by immunoSEQ multiplex PCR, and TCRdb kept only the in-frame ones, dropping some. Of about 100,000 clones in the sample, less than 90% are singletons; the top ten hold more than 15%. The sequenced sample was blood. These TCRs come from a woman between 50 and 59 years old in good health.

The chain uses TRBV9 and TRBJ1-1, with 8 bases identical to TRBD1. J lost 6 bases, V lost 3 bases, and 10 bases had no gene match. CDR1 SGDLS and CDR2 YYNGEE come from the germline V gene. This CDR3 comprises 15 residues. CDR3 bases: TGTGCCAGCAGCGAGTACGCAGGGGGCTTGGCTGAAGCTTTCTTT. Its protein is CASSEYAGGLAEAFF.

The CDR3 coding sequence is TGTGCCAGCAGTTTTTACAGGGGGGGGACTGAAGCTTTCTTT. Its protein is CASSFYRGGTEAFF. The chain is built from TRBV27 and TRBJ1-1, with TRBD1 matching over 8 bases. CDR3 length: 14 residues. The V segment lost 3 bases and the J segment 5 bases; nucleotides outside the gene matches: 5. The V gene's germline CDR1 is MNHEY and CDR2 SMNVEV (reference sequence).

J is TRBJ2-3 and V is TRBV2; D unclear. V was cut by 6 bases and J by 2 bases, with 9 bases left in between. Looked up from germline, CDR1 is SNHLY and CDR2 is FYNNEI. This CDR3 has 13 amino acids. The CDR3 region is CASSDPYTDTQYF. Here the CDR3 DNA reads TGTGCCAGCAGCGACCCCTACACAGATACGCAGTATTTT.

The rearrangement links TRBV19 to TRBJ1-1; D is uncertain. CDR1 is LNHDA, CDR2 SQIVND, per germline (reference sequence). This CDR3 is built from 11 residues. V dropped 4 bases and J dropped 11 bases, with 11 bases sitting between them. As DNA, the CDR3 is TGTGCCAGTAGTACACAGTTTATGGCTTTCTTT. This sequence encodes CASSTQFMAFF. The full variable domain, in which reference TRBV19 and TRBJ1-1 provide the parts outside the CDR3, is DGGITQSPKYLFRKEGQNVTLSCEQNLNHDAMYWYRQDPGQGLRLIYYSQIVNDFQKGDIAEGYSVSREKKESFPLTVTSAQKNPTAFYLCASSTQFMAFFGQGTRLTVV.

This rearrangement joins TRBV27 to TRBJ1-1; D may be TRBD1 (5 bases). The CDR3 runs 15 residues. Germline V lookup: CDR1 MNHEY, CDR2 SMNVEV (reference sequence). The V gene lost 3 bases and the J gene lost 2 bases, with 13 bases spanning the gap. This chain's CDR3 is CASSFAGAPNTEAFF. The CDR3 DNA reads as TGTGCCAGCAGTTTTGCCGGGGCACCCAACACTGAAGCTTTCTTT.

CDR3 residues: CASSPIGTGGDGYTF. The CDR3 DNA sequence: TGTGCCAGCAGCCCGATAGGGACAGGGGGCGATGGCTACACCTTC. J is TRBJ1-2 and V is TRBV5-6, with 12 bases matching TRBD1. The length of the CDR3 is 15 residues. Germline CDR1 SGHDT, CDR2 YYEEEE. The ends lost 4 bases at V and 6 bases at J; junction bases unmatched: 7. The whole variable domain, remainder taken from reference TRBV5-6 and TRBJ1-2, is DAGVTQSPTHLIKTRGQQVTLRCSPKSGHDTVSWYQQALGQGPQFIFQYYEEEERQRGNFPDRFSGHQFPNYSSELNVNALLLGDSALYLCASSPIGTGGDGYTFGSGTRLTVV.

This rearrangement joins TRBV7-8 to TRBJ1-5; D not resolved. The CDR3 totals 15 residues. CDR1 SGHVS and CDR2 FQNEAQ come from the germline V gene. V shed 2 bases and J shed 2 bases, with 10 bases lying between them. The CDR3, as DNA: TGTGCCAGCAGCTTAACCGTATTGGGCAATCAGCCCCAGCATTTT. Amino acid sequence: CASSLTVLGNQPQHF.

The rearrangement uses TRBV11-2 and TRBJ2-1, with D hard to call. V was trimmed by 0 bases and J by 7 bases, leaving 10 bases between them. Germline CDR1 SGHAT, CDR2 FQNNGV. The CDR3 sequence is 14 residues long. CDR3 bases: TGTGCCAGCAGCTTAGATGGGCTAAAGAATGAGCAGTTCTTC. Translating gives CASSLDGLKNEQFF.

V and J are TRBV7-2 and TRBJ2-7; D may be TRBD1 or TRBD2 (5 bases each). CDR1 is SGHTA and CDR2 is FQGNSA in the germline V gene. With 2 bases removed from V and 2 bases from J, the gap between germline ends came to 13 bases. The CDR3 has 15 residues. CDR3 region: CASSLYGTGTYEQYF. For the CDR3, the DNA is TGTGCCAGCAGCTTATATGGGACGGGGACCTACGAGCAGTACTTC.

The CDR3 here is CATAVAPNQPQHF. CDR3 DNA: TGTGCCACAGCAGTGGCTCCCAATCAGCCCCAGCATTTT. The chain carries TRBV19 and TRBJ1-5; no definite D call. V was pared by 10 bases and J by 3 bases, with 13 bases between. CDR1 is LNHDA and CDR2 is SQIVND in the germline V gene (reference sequence). There are 13 residues in the CDR3.

The gene calls are TRBV19 and TRBJ2-2; 9 nucleotides line up with TRBD2. This CDR3 spans 15 amino acids. From germline, CDR1 is LNHDA and CDR2 SQIVND (reference sequence). V dropped 7 bases and J dropped 6; count of bases not matched to a gene: 9. CDR3 loop: CASINLAGAPGELFF. CDR3 bases: TGTGCCAGTATTAATTTAGCGGGAGCCCCCGGGGAGCTGTTTTTT.

This chain uses TRBV4-3 with TRBJ1-2; D is unresolved. Looked up from germline, CDR1 is LGHNA and CDR2 is YSLEER. V was pared by 4 bases and J by 5 bases, with 8 bases between. The CDR3 runs 12 residues. CDR3 coding DNA: TGCGCCAGCAGCCCCTATGAGTATGGCTACACCTTC. Amino acid sequence: CASSPYEYGYTF.

The chain has TRBV7-2 and TRBJ1-1, with 7 bases fitting TRBD1. The germline gives CDR1 SGHTA, CDR2 FQGNSA. The CDR3 runs to 14 residues. V lost 5 bases and J lost 1; bases outside the gene matches: 4. The CDR3 sequence: CASSAWTGNTEAFF. As DNA, the CDR3 is TGTGCCAGCAGCGCTTGGACAGGGAACACTGAAGCTTTCTTT. Full variable domain (rest looked up from reference TRBV7-2 and TRBJ1-1): GAGVSQSPSNKVTEKGKDVELRCDPISGHTALYWYRQSLGQGLEFLIYFQGNSAPDKSGLPSDRFSAERTGGSVSTLTIQRTQQEDSAVYLCASSAWTGNTEAFFGQGTRLTVV.

This chain connects TRBV5-1 to TRBJ2-5, with TRBD1 identical over 7 bases. V trimming: 4 bases; J trimming: 4 bases; junction bases outside the gene matches: 7. Germline CDR1 and CDR2: SGHRS and YFSETQ. The CDR3 runs to 14 residues. The CDR3 loop is CASSHTGAVETQYF. For the CDR3, the DNA is TGCGCCAGCAGCCACACAGGGGCGGTAGAGACCCAGTACTTC.

CDR3 bases: TGTGCCAGCAGCGTGAGGGAGCGCACTGAAGCTTTCTTT. Its protein is CASSVRERTEAFF. The chain links TRBV9 to TRBJ1-1; D call uncertain. The length of the CDR3 is 13 residues. CDR1 and CDR2 (germline): SGDLS, YYNGEE. Trimming pared 2 bases from V and 4 bases from J, leaving 9 bases between.

A few counts support this clone. As DNA, the CDR3 is TGTGCCTGGACCGGGGCAGGGGGCAGCCATGGCTACACCTTC. Encoded protein: CAWTGAGGSHGYTF. The chain has TRBV30 and TRBJ1-2; 8 bases align to TRBD1. This CDR3 contains 14 residues. Per germline, CDR1 GTSNPN and CDR2 SVGIG (reference sequence). The ends lost 4 bases at V and 6 bases at J; junction bases unmatched: 10.

The chain uses TRBV6-5 and TRBJ1-1, with a possible D match to TRBD1 (5 bases). Germline assignment: CDR1 MNHEY and CDR2 SVGAGI. This CDR3 has 15 residues. Trimming took off 0 bases at V and 1 base at J, with 9 bases between the two ends. The CDR3 here is CASSYSKRGNTEAFF. CDR3 coding DNA: TGTGCCAGCAGTTACTCGAAAAGGGGGAACACTGAAGCTTTCTTT.

This chain links TRBV3-1 (or the pseudogene TRBV3-2) with TRBJ2-3; 7 bases agree with TRBD2. Germline V gives CDR1 LGHDT, CDR2 YNNKEL (reference sequence). The CDR3 runs to 17 residues. V trimming: 4 bases; J trimming: 0 bases; junction bases outside the gene matches: 10. This chain's CDR3 is CASSLKGGSGSTDTQYF. CDR3 coding DNA: TGTGCCAGCAGCCTCAAGGGCGGGAGCGGGAGCACAGATACGCAGTATTTT.

This clone has more than one count but fewer than ten. This sequence joins TRBV5-1 and TRBJ1-6; D is ambiguous. The V end lost 0 bases, the J end lost 4 bases, and 11 bases lay between the germline ends. CDR1 is SGHRS, CDR2 YFSETQ, per germline. This CDR3 has 16 amino acids. This chain's CDR3 is CASSLAGIKYNSPLHF. For the CDR3, the DNA is TGCGCCAGCAGCTTGGCGGGGATCAAGTATAATTCACCCCTCCACTTT.

The CDR3 loop is CASSYVRGGLNTGELFF. The CDR3 DNA reads as TGTGCCAGCAGCTACGTTCGCGGGGGCTTGAACACCGGGGAGCTGTTTTTT. V is TRBV3-1 (or the pseudogene TRBV3-2) and J is TRBJ2-2; maybe TRBD2 (7 bases). Germline-derived CDR1 and CDR2 are LGHDT and YNNKEL (reference sequence). The CDR3 has 17 residues. The V and J ends lost 5 bases and 1 base respectively, with 17 bases between them.

The chain uses TRBV5-6 and TRBJ1-2, with D uncertain. Germline values: CDR1 SGHDT, CDR2 YYEEEE. Trimming cost V 2 bases and J 0 bases, with 20 bases left between them. The CDR3 runs 18 residues. CDR3 region: CASSFPTLEARANYGYTF. The CDR3 region has the DNA TGTGCCAGCAGCTTTCCAACCTTGGAGGCTAGAGCTAACTATGGCTACACCTTC.

The V gene is TRBV5-4, the J gene TRBJ2-5; D call uncertain. V was shortened by 0 bases and J by 5 bases, with 11 bases between the two germline ends. CDR3 length equals 14 residues. Germline CDR1 is SGHNT and CDR2 is YYREEE (reference sequence). CDR3 bases: TGTGCCAGCAGCTTGGAACAGAGAGGTGAGACCCAGTACTTC. This gives the protein CASSLEQRGETQYF.

V and J are TRBV19 and TRBJ2-7, with 10 bases aligning to TRBD2. The J segment lost 3 bases and the V segment lost 5 bases, leaving 1 base of the junction unmatched. CDR3 length: 13 residues. CDR1 and CDR2 from the germline V gene are LNHDA and SQIVND (reference sequence). The CDR3 bases are TGTGCCAGTAGTTCTAGCGGGGGCTACGAGCAGTACTTC. Translating it yields CASSSSGGYEQYF.

The chain is built from TRBV5-6 and TRBJ1-2; 8 positions match TRBD1. CDR1 and CDR2 from the germline V gene are SGHDT and YYEEEE. This CDR3 has 14 amino acids. The junction had 2 bases not matched to a gene; V was cut back by 2 bases and J by 2 bases. CDR3 in DNA: TGTGCCAGCAGCTTCGGACAGGGAAACTATGGCTACACCTTC. This encodes CASSFGQGNYGYTF.

The V and J genes are TRBV7-8 and TRBJ2-2; unclear D gene. Trimming cost V 8 bases and J 1 base, with 8 bases left between them. Germline V lookup: CDR1 SGHVS, CDR2 FQNEAQ. This CDR3 spans 13 amino acids. CDR3 sequence: CASASMNTGELFF. The CDR3 DNA reads as TGTGCCAGCGCAAGCATGAACACCGGGGAGCTGTTTTTT.

The chain is built from TRBV24-1 and TRBJ2-1; 7 bases agree with TRBD1. V was clipped by 1 base and J by 2 bases; unmatched bases: 13. The CDR3 covers 19 residues. Germline assignment: CDR1 KGHDR and CDR2 SFDVKD. The CDR3 nucleotides are TGTGCCACCAGTGATTTCAACAACAGGGGCTCAGAGCCCTACAATGAGCAGTTCTTC. Its protein is CATSDFNNRGSEPYNEQFF.